This T cell receptor beta chain appears in the sequencing data of a study of vaccination and CD4 T cells after COVID-19. Overall study: Convalescent donors totaled six males and four females, including two who were Hispanic.

This sample's treatment: roughly 11-day PBMC culture with coronavirus spike peptide pools or control peptides (ViraFEST assay). During the years 2011-2018, before the COVID-19 pandemic, the unexposed donor's CD4+ T cells were collected. With the Oncomine TCR Beta short-read assay, DNA from cultured CD4+ T cells was sequenced. Cultured CD4+ T cells yielded the extracted genomic DNA. One entry per CDR3 protein, called by TCRdb with MiXCR from the PCR reads. The profile covers some 10,000 distinct CDR3 sequences, with under 35% appearing a single time and about a fifth taken by the ten largest. For this clonotype: Its matching antigen is unknown.

The sequenced sample consisted of CD4+ T cells from blood, cultured in vitro. The receptor's source is a human donor in good health.

The chain's CDR3 is CSAITSGRLGGETQYF. The CDR3 bases are TGCAGCGCGATAACTAGCGGGAGGTTGGGGGGGGAGACCCAGTACTTC. J is TRBJ2-5 and V is TRBV29-1, with 12 nucleotides matching TRBD2. There are 16 residues in the CDR3. Germline assignment: CDR1 SQVTM and CDR2 ANQGSEA. V shed 7 bases, J shed 5 bases, and the junction held 14 bases outside the gene matches.